The clone carrying this TCR beta chain was seen just once. In the authors' workflow: For nucleated cells, counts were estimated from reference gene primer amplification. Sequenced by immunoSEQ multiplex PCR; TCRdb stores in-frame clones only, minus some. The DNA gave D and trimming, while V, J and clone size come from that table. The repertoire holds about 200,000 clones, with around 94% as singletons. This sample is drawn from a study of blood T cell repertoires in COVID-19. Across the study: Researchers got acute and convalescent COVID-19 samples from the United States, Italy and Spain. The cDNA or gDNA used as material had been derived from T cells, B-cell-depleted T cells, or PBMCs.

Germline V gene data show CDR1 as SGHTA and CDR2 as FQGNSA. There are 16 residues in the CDR3. Trimming pared 2 bases from V and 0 bases from J, leaving 13 bases between. Patients at the Seattle site were enrolled during active infection and followed longitudinally. Source material: peripheral blood. The rearrangement uses TRBV7-2 and TRBJ1-1; D is undetermined. The sequence was collected from a man younger than 45 with COVID-19, enrolled during active disease. The CDR3 loop reads CASSLREVGLNTEAFF. CDR3 sequence (DNA): TGTGCCAGCAGCTTAAGGGAGGTAGGGTTGAACACTGAAGCTTTCTTT.